A single TCR beta chain is shown here with its context. The CDR3 has 15 residues. V lost 4 bases and J lost 6, with 18 bases in between. Germline values: CDR1 SEHNR, CDR2 FQNEAQ (reference sequence). The data are from a study of blood T cell repertoires in COVID-19. Study overall: PBMCs, B-cell-depleted T cells, or T cells provided the cDNA or gDNA that made up the material.

Per the original data handling: Amplification from reference gene primers served as the basis for estimated nucleated cell counts. Assay used: immunoSEQ multiplex PCR; TCRdb lists only in-frame clones, some missing. The DNA gave D and trimming, while V, J and clone size come from that table. Among around 33,000 clones listed, about nine tenths were seen once. This receptor was obtained from an elderly man with acute or convalescent COVID-19. The sequenced material came from peripheral blood. The chain has TRBV7-9 and TRBJ1-2, with a possible D match to TRBD1 (5 bases). DNA for the CDR3: TGTGCCAGCAGCTGGGGGGAGACAGTCTTGGATGGCTACACCTTC. Its translation: CASSWGETVLDGYTF.